The 17 T cell receptor beta chains given below trace back to one sample, sequenced in a study of blood T cells in healthy people across ages. The authors ran a second PCR of about 7 to 11 cycles using a sample-barcoded 5' primer and a J-beta primer mix. TCRdb processed the 5' RACE reads anew with MiXCR; each CDR3 protein has one entry. This sample yields about 970,000 distinct CDR3 sequences, of which just over 50% are seen a single time; about 21% belongs to the top ten. Material for sequencing was blood. The receptors stem from a woman aged 55-70 years in good health.

This clonotype has a handful of counts. V gene TRBV2 combines with J gene TRBJ2-6, with D possibly being TRBD2 (5 bases). The germline V gene encodes CDR1 SNHLY and CDR2 FYNNEI. CDR3 size: 15 residues. Trimming removed 10 bases at V and 0 bases at J, with 13 bases between. CDR3 protein: CATKRVNSGANVLTF. Written as DNA, the CDR3 is TGTGCCACCAAGAGGGTTAACTCTGGGGCCAACGTCCTGACTTTC.

The chain combines TRBV27 with TRBJ2-1, with 8 bases fitting TRBD2. Germline trimming cut 7 bases from V and 6 bases from J; bases unmatched to any gene: 11. From germline, CDR1 is MNHEY and CDR2 SMNVEV (reference sequence). This CDR3 has 15 amino acids. CDR3 residues: CASTPTSGPFNEQFF. The CDR3 DNA follows: TGTGCCAGCACTCCCACTAGCGGACCATTCAATGAGCAGTTCTTC.

The gene calls are TRBV11-2 and TRBJ2-3; 9 nucleotides align to TRBD1. J was trimmed by 3 bases and V by 3 bases; bases with no gene match: 7. The CDR3 covers 16 residues. Per the germline V gene, CDR1 is SGHAT and CDR2 is FQNNGV. The CDR3 DNA follows: TGTGCCAGCAGCTTCTCCCCACAGGGGGCAACAGATACGCAGTATTTT. Translated, it gives CASSFSPQGATDTQYF.

The rearrangement links TRBV14 to TRBJ2-5, with 7 bases that match TRBD1. This CDR3 has 17 amino acids. Germline CDR1 SGHDN, CDR2 FVKESK. J was trimmed by 5 bases and V by 4 bases; bases with no gene match: 16. The CDR3 sequence is CASSPRRTTGVRETQYF. In DNA, the CDR3 is TGTGCCAGCAGCCCAAGAAGAACCACAGGGGTGAGGGAGACCCAGTACTTC.

V and J are TRBV5-1 and TRBJ1-2; 7 bases line up with TRBD1. Trimming took 7 bases from V and 6 from J; bases not matched to a gene: 12. The CDR3 consists of 14 residues. Germline V gene lookup returns CDR1 SGHRS and CDR2 YFSETQ. Here the CDR3 DNA reads TGCGCCAGCGGCATCTACAGGGGAGAGGATGGCTACACCTTC. This codes for CASGIYRGEDGYTF.

The genes are TRBV4-2 and TRBJ1-1; D is unresolved. The CDR3 extends over 13 amino acids. Trimming removed 1 base from V and 5 bases from J, with 8 bases in between. CDR1 and CDR2 from the germline V gene are LGHNA and YNFKEQ. The CDR3 region is CASSQAPSTEAFF. The CDR3, as DNA: TGTGCCAGCAGCCAAGCTCCAAGTACTGAAGCTTTCTTT.

The V call is TRBV4-2, the J call TRBJ1-6, with unresolved D. The CDR3 loop spans 16 amino acids. Germline-derived CDR1 and CDR2 are LGHNA and YNFKEQ. Between the trimmed V and J ends, which lost 0 bases and 4 bases, there was a span of 10 bases. The CDR3 DNA reads TGTGCCAGCAGCCAAGAGTCCGAAACTTATAATTCACCCCTCCACTTT. Its protein is CASSQESETYNSPLHF.

The gene calls are TRBV20-1 and TRBJ2-3; 11 positions match TRBD2. V shed 6 bases, J shed 4 bases, and the junction held 6 bases outside the gene matches. The CDR3 is 14 residues long. Germline V CDR1 and CDR2: DFQATT, SNEGSKA (reference sequence). CDR3: CSAILAGVSDTQYF. CDR3 coding DNA: TGCAGTGCAATACTAGCGGGAGTCTCAGATACGCAGTATTTT.

This sequence joins TRBV27 and TRBJ2-1; D may be TRBD2 (6 bases). The CDR3 is 16 residues long. Germline V lookup: CDR1 MNHEY, CDR2 SMNVEV (reference sequence). Trimming removed 5 bases at V and 0 bases at J, with 14 bases between. CDR3 sequence: CASSQGGLYSYNEQFF. DNA of the CDR3: TGTGCCAGCAGTCAGGGAGGCTTGTACTCCTACAATGAGCAGTTCTTC.

The J gene is TRBJ2-4, the V gene TRBV6-1; TRBD2 matches 10 bases. CDR1 is MNHNS, CDR2 SASEGT, per germline. J gave up 6 bases and V 6 bases, and 8 bases lay outside the gene matches. This CDR3 has 15 residues. As DNA, the CDR3 is TGTGCCAGCAGAACCGGACTAGCGGAGGGAAACATTCAGTACTTC. As protein: CASRTGLAEGNIQYF.

This chain joins TRBV20-1 and TRBJ2-3; 8 bases are shared with TRBD2. Per the germline V gene, CDR1 is DFQATT and CDR2 is SNEGSKA (reference sequence). The CDR3 covers 15 residues. V gave up 1 base and J gave up 1 base; unmatched junction bases: 4. The DNA for the CDR3 is TGCAGTGCTAGAGGACGGCGGGAGGGCACAGATACGCAGTATTTT. Its translation: CSARGRREGTDTQYF.

The chain is built from TRBV19 and TRBJ2-2; weak D call: TRBD1 (6 bases). V was pared by 10 bases and J by 6 bases, with 18 bases between. This CDR3 has 14 amino acids. Germline loops: CDR1 LNHDA, CDR2 SQIVND (reference sequence). DNA of the CDR3: TGTGCCACTTCATCCCAGGGGAGATCCGGGGAGCTGTTTTTT. This translates into CATSSQGRSGELFF.

The chain uses TRBV4-1 and TRBJ2-1, with D tentatively TRBD2 (5 bases). V lost 4 bases and J 4 bases, leaving 11 bases between the germline ends. Per germline, CDR1 MGHRA and CDR2 YSYEKL. CDR3 size: 14 residues. CDR3 in amino acids: CASSLPAAYNEQFF. CDR3 bases: TGCGCCAGCAGCCTGCCAGCGGCTTACAATGAGCAGTTCTTC.

A word on this clonotype: At one end the junction does not follow the germline gene, possibly because of a read error. V and J are TRBV3-1 and TRBJ2-7, with 8 bases aligning to TRBD2. There are 15 residues in the CDR3. Germline CDR1 is LGHDT and CDR2 is YNNKEL (reference sequence). CDR3 bases: TGTACCAGCAGCCAAGGGCTAGCGGGTTCCTACGAGCAGTACTTC. It codes for CTSSQGLAGSYEQYF.

The rearrangement links TRBV20-1 to TRBJ2-1; D unresolved. The CDR3 loop spans 14 amino acids. V was cut by 5 bases and J by 1 base, with 12 bases left in between. In germline, CDR1 is DFQATT, CDR2 SNEGSKA (reference sequence). The CDR3 sequence: CSAPRQASYNEQFF. CDR3 nucleotides: TGCAGTGCTCCCCGGCAGGCTTCCTACAATGAGCAGTTCTTC.

This rearrangement joins TRBV12-3 or TRBV12-4 to TRBJ2-5; D is possibly TRBD2 (6 bases). This CDR3 is built from 15 residues. V was clipped by 6 bases and J by 2 bases, with 16 bases between them. The CDR3 bases are TGTGCCAGCAGCCCTGGGAGGTCCCTTCAAGAGACCCAGTACTTC. Its translation: CASSPGRSLQETQYF.

The V and J genes are TRBV5-5 and TRBJ2-5, with TRBD2 matching 7 bases. CDR1 SGHKS and CDR2 YYEKEE come from the germline V gene (reference sequence). V dropped 5 bases and J dropped 2; count of bases not matched to a gene: 12. The CDR3 loop spans 16 amino acids. In nucleotides, the CDR3 is TGTGCCAGCAGTCAGGAAGCGGGACTTTATCAAGAGACCCAGTACTTC. Amino acids: CASSQEAGLYQETQYF.